The T cell receptor (beta chain) described here comes from a study of CD8+CD57+ T cells in acquired aplastic anemia. Across the study: On average, sorted CD4+ and CD8+ cells gave about 2.9 ug of DNA. Overall study findings and caveats: Between patients and controls, about 30 CD8+ CDR3 sequences were found in common.

Genomic DNA constituted the template upon which TCR beta VDJ and CDR3 profiling was performed. TCRdb reprocessed the reads via MiXCR and lists one record per CDR3 protein. Among some 150,000 distinct CDR3 sequences listed, about two thirds were seen once. As concerns this clonotype: Its specificity is not known.

Patients selected for sequencing had displayed CD8+CD57+ cell expansion by flow cytometry. There were no patients without severe acquired aplastic anemia. Untreated patients provided the blood samples, with no therapy given before sampling. Trimming removed 4 bases at V and 6 bases at J, with 13 bases between. The CDR3 consists of 13 residues. The germline CDR1 and CDR2 sequences are SGHNT and YENEEA. The sequence was obtained from a human donor with aplastic anemia. The sample consisted of sorted CD4+, CD8+, or CD8+CD57+ T cells (not recorded which) from PBMCs. The chain has TRBV11-3 and TRBJ2-7; either TRBD1 or TRBD2 may supply D (5 bases each). The CDR3 DNA follows: TGTGCCAGCAGCTCGAGGGGTTTGGGCGAGCAGTACTTC. This gives the protein CASSSRGLGEQYF. Filled out from reference TRBV11-3 and TRBJ2-7, the complete variable domain reads EAGVVQSPRYKIIEKKQPVAFWCNPISGHNTLYWYLQNLGQGPELLIRYENEEAVDDSQLPKDRFSAERLKGVDSTLKIQPAELGDSAVYLCASSSRGLGEQYFGPGTRLTVT.